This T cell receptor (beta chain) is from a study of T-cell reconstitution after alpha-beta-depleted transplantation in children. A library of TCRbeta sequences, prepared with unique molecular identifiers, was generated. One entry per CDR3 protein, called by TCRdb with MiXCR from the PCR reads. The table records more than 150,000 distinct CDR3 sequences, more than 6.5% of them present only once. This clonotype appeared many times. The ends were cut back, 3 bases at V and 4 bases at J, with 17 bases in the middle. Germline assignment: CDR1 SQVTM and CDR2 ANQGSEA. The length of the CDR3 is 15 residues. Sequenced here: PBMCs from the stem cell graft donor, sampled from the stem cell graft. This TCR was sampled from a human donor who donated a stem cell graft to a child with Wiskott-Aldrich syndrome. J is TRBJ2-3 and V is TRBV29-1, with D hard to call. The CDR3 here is CSVDTDPVPADTQYF. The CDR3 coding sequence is TGCAGCGTTGATACGGACCCCGTCCCGGCAGATACGCAGTATTTT.